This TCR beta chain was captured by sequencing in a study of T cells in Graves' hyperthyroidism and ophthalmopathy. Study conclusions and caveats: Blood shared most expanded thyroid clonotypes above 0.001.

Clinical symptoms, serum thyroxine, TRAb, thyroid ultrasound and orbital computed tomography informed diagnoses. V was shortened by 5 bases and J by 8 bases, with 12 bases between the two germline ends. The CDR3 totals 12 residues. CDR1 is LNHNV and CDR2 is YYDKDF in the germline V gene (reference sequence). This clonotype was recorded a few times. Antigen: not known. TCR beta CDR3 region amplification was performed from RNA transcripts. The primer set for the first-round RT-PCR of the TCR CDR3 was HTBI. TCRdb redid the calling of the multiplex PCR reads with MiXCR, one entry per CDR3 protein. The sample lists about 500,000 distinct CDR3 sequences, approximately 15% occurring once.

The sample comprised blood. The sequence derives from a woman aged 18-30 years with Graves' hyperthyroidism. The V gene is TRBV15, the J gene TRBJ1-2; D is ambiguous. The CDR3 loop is CATSLDGVGYTF. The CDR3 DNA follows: TGTGCCACCAGCCTCGATGGGGTGGGCTACACCTTC. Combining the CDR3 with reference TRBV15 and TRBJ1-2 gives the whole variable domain DAMVIQNPRYQVTQFGKPVTLSCSQTLNHNVMYWYQQKSSQAPKLLFHYYDKDFNNEADTPDNFQSRRPNTSFCFLDIRSPGLGDTAMYLCATSLDGVGYTFGSGTRLTVV.